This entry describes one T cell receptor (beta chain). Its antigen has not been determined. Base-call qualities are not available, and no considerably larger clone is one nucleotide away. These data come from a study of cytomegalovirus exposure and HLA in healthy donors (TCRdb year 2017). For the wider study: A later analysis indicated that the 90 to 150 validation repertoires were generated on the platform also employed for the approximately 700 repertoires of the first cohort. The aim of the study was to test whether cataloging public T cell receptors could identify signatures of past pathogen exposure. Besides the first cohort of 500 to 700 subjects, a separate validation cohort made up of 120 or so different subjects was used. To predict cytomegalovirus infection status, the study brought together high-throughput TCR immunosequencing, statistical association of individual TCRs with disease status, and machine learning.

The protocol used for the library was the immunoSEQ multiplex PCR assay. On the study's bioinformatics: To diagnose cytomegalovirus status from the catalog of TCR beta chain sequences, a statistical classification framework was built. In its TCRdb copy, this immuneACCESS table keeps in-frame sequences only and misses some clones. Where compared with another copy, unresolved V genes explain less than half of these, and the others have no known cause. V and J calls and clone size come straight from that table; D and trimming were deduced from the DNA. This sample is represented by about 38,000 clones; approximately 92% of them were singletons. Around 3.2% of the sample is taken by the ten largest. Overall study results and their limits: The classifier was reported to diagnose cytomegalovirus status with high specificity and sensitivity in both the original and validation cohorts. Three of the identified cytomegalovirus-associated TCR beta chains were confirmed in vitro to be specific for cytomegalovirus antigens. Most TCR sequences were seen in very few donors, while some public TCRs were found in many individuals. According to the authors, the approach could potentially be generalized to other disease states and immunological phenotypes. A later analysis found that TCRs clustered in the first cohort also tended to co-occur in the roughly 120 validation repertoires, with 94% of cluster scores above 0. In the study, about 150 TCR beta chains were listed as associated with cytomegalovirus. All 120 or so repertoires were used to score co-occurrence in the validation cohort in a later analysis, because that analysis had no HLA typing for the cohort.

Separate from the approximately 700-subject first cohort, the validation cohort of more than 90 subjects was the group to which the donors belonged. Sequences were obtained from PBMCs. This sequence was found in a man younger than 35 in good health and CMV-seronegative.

The CDR3: CASSLGDSYNEQFF. The bases are TGTGCCAGCAGCTTAGGTGACAGCTACAATGAGCAGTTCTTC. This chain joins TRBV11-3 to TRBJ2-1; the D region possibly corresponds to TRBD1 (5 bases align). Based on the germline V gene, the CDR1 and CDR2 sequences are SGHNT and YENEEA. The junction shows trimming of 1 base on V and 3 bases on J, plus 7 bases between the germline ends. The CDR3 starts with the cysteine, ends with the phenylalanine, and has 14 residues. The DNA shown is the 42-base CDR3, in frame from base 1.